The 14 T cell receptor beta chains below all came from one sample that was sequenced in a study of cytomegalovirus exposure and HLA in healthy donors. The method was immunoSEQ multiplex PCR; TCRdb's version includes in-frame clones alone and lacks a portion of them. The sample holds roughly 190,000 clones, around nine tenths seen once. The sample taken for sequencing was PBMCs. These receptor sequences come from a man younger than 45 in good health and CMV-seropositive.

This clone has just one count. CDR3 region: CASSPGTASNEQFF. The CDR3 DNA reads TGCGCCAGCAGCCCCGGGACCGCCAGCAATGAGCAGTTCTTC. The V gene is TRBV5-1, the J gene TRBJ2-1; perhaps D is TRBD1 or TRBD2 (5 bases each). The V gene lost 4 bases and the J gene lost 6 bases, with 14 bases spanning the gap. Germline V gene sequence: CDR1 SGHRS, CDR2 YFSETQ. This CDR3 has 14 amino acids.

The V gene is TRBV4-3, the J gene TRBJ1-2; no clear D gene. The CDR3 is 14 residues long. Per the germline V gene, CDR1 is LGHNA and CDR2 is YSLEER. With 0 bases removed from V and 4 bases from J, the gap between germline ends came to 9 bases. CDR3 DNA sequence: TGCGCCAGCAGCCAAGATGTCCAGGTCTATGGCTACACCTTC. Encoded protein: CASSQDVQVYGYTF.

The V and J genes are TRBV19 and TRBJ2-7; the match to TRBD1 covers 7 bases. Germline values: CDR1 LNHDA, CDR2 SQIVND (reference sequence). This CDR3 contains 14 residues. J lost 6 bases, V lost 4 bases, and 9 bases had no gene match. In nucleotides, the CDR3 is TGTGCCAGTAGTAAAAGACAGGGTCTTGGCGAGCAGTACTTC. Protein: CASSKRQGLGEQYF.

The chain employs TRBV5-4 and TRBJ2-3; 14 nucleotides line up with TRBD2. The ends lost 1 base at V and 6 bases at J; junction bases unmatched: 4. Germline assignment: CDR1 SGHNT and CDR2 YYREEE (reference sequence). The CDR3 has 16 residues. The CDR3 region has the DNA TGTGCCAGCAGCTTGTCGGGACTAGCGGGGGTTGATACGCAGTATTTT. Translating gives CASSLSGLAGVDTQYF.

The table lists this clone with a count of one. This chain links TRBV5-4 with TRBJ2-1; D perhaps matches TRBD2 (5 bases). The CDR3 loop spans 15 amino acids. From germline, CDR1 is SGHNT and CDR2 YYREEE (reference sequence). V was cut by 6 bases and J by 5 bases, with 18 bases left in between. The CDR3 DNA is TGTGCCAGCACCCTCGACGGGAAAGTAAACAATGAGCAGTTCTTC. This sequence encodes CASTLDGKVNNEQFF.

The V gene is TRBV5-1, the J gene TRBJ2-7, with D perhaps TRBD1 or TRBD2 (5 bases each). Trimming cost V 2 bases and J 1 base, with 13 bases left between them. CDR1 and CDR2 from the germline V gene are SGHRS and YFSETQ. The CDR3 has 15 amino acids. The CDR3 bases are TGCGCCAGCAGCTTTACCCCGGGACCGTCCTACGAGCAGTACTTC. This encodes CASSFTPGPSYEQYF.

In DNA form, the CDR3 reads TGTGCCACCTCCCAGGGGAACAATCAGCCCCAGCATTTT. Translating it yields CATSQGNNQPQHF. The chain employs TRBV2 and TRBJ1-5, with D tentatively TRBD1 (6 bases). The length of the CDR3 is 13 residues. Looked up from germline, CDR1 is SNHLY and CDR2 is FYNNEI. V was cut by 10 bases and J by 3 bases, with 13 bases left in between.

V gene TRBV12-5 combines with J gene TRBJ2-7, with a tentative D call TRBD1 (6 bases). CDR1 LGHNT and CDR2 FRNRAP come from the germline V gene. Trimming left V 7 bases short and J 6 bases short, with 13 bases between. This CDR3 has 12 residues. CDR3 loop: CASALQGTEQYF. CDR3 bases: TGTGCTAGTGCCCTACAGGGTACCGAGCAGTACTTC.

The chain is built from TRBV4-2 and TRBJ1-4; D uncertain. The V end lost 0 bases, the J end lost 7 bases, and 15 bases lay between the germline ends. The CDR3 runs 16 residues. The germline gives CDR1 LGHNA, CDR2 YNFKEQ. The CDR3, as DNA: TGTGCCAGCAGCCAAGATGTTGTCCCTGGCGGTGAAAAACTGTTTTTT. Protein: CASSQDVVPGGEKLFF.

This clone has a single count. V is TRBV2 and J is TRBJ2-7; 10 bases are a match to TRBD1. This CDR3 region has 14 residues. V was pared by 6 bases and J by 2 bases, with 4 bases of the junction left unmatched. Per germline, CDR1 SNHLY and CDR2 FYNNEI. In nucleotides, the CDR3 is TGTGCCAGCAGGCCCGGGACAGGGGCCTACGAGCAGTACTTC. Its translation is CASRPGTGAYEQYF.

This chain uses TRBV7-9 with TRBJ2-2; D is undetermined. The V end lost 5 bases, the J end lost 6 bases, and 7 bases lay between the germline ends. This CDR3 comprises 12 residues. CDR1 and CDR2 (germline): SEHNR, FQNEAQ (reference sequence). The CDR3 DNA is TGTGCCAGCAGCGTTCGGTCCGGGGAGCTGTTTTTT. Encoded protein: CASSVRSGELFF.

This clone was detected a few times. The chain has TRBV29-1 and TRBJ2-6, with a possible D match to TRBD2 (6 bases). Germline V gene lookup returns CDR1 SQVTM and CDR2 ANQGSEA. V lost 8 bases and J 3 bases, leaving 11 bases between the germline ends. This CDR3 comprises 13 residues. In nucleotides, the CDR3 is TGCAGCTCGCATAGCGGTGGGGCCAACGTCCTGACTTTC. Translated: CSSHSGGANVLTF.

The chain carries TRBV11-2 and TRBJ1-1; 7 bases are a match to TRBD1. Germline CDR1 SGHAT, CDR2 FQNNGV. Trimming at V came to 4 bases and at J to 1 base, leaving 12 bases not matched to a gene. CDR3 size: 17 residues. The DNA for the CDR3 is TGTGCCAGCAGCTCCCAGGGGGTCAGGGGCGCGAACACTGAAGCTTTCTTT. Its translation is CASSSQGVRGANTEAFF.

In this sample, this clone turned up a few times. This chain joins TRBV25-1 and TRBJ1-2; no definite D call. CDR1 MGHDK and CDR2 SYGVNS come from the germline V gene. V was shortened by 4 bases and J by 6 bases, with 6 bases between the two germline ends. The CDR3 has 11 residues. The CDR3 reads CASSGSDGYTF. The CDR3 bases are TGTGCCAGCAGTGGGTCCGATGGCTACACCTTC.